A single sample is the source of the 14 T cell receptor beta chains below, sequenced in a study of blood T cell repertoires in COVID-19. Generated by immunoSEQ multiplex PCR, the TCRdb table keeps only in-frame clones and is missing some. The sample contains 150,000 to 250,000 clones, approximately 84% of which appear only once. The sequenced material came from peripheral blood. The receptor set was obtained from a human donor with acute or convalescent COVID-19. The donor label of this sample is uncertain.

This chain uses TRBV21-1 with TRBJ1-5. TRBV21-1 is given as a pseudogene. The CDR3 runs to 18 residues. This CDR3 reads CASSKAIPPRGSNQPQHF. CDR3 coding DNA: TGTGCCAGCAGCAAAGCGATCCCTCCCCGGGGTAGCAATCAGCCCCAGCATTTT.

In this sample, this clone turned up once. The rearrangement uses TRBV12-5 and TRBJ2-2; TRBD2 aligns across 10 bases. The CDR3 runs 15 residues. Looked up from germline, CDR1 is LGHNT and CDR2 is FRNRAP. Trimming at V came to 6 bases and at J to 2 bases, leaving 3 bases not matched to a gene. CDR3 loop: CASGRLAGNTGELFF. For the CDR3, the DNA is TGTGCTAGTGGCCGACTAGCGGGTAACACCGGGGAGCTGTTTTTT.

The CDR3 loop reads CASSFQGSVGYTF. The CDR3 coding sequence is TGTGCCAGCAGCTTCCAGGGATCGGTTGGCTACACCTTC. The gene calls are TRBV5-4 and TRBJ1-2; D possibly corresponds to TRBD1 (5 bases). Trimming stripped 2 bases from V and 7 bases from J, with 12 bases between. The CDR3 covers 13 residues. Looked up from germline, CDR1 is SGHNT and CDR2 is YYREEE (reference sequence).

J is TRBJ1-3 and V is TRBV5-1; D not certain. The germline CDR1 and CDR2 sequences are SGHRS and YFSETQ. Trimming left V 0 bases short and J 2 bases short, with 12 bases between. The CDR3 loop spans 16 amino acids. In nucleotides, the CDR3 is TGCGCCAGCAGCTTGGCCCCGGGGTTAACTGGAAACACCATATATTTT. It codes for CASSLAPGLTGNTIYF.

The DNA of the CDR3 is TGTGCCACCAGTGACGTGTATGGCTACACCTTC. Its protein is CATSDVYGYTF. The V call is TRBV24-1, the J call TRBJ1-2; D remains unclear. V dropped 4 bases and J dropped 5 bases, with 4 bases sitting between them. In germline, CDR1 is KGHDR, CDR2 SFDVKD. The CDR3 loop spans 11 amino acids.

The chain carries TRBV30 and TRBJ1-1, with unresolved D. Trimming removed 3 bases from V and 11 bases from J, with 10 bases in between. Per the germline V gene, CDR1 is GTSNPN and CDR2 is SVGIG (reference sequence). The CDR3 has 10 residues. CDR3 in amino acids: CAWRPVRAFF. CDR3 bases: TGTGCCTGGAGGCCAGTGCGGGCTTTCTTT.

CDR3 residues: CASSLVSSNYGYTF. In nucleotides, the CDR3 is TGTGCCAGCAGCTTAGTCTCGTCGAACTATGGCTACACCTTC. This chain uses TRBV13 with TRBJ1-2; no clear D. The germline V gene has CDR1 PRHDT and CDR2 FYEKMQ (reference sequence). V was trimmed by 1 base and J by 2 bases, leaving 8 bases between them. This CDR3 contains 14 residues. Full variable domain (remainder filled in from reference TRBV13 and TRBJ1-2): AAGVIQSPRHLIKEKRETATLKCYPIPRHDTVYWYQQGPGQDPQFLISFYEKMQSDKGSIPDRFSAQQFSDYHSELNMSSLELGDSALYFCASSLVSSNYGYTFGSGTRLTVV.

The rearrangement links TRBV10-1 to TRBJ2-5; 8 bases map to TRBD1. Germline CDR1 WNHNN, CDR2 SYGVQD (reference sequence). J was trimmed by 9 bases and V by 3 bases; bases with no gene match: 6. The length of the CDR3 is 13 residues. The CDR3 sequence is CASSDYRGAAQYF. The CDR3, as DNA: TGCGCCAGCAGTGATTACAGGGGGGCGGCCCAGTACTTC.

There are a few counts of this clone. This chain joins TRBV25-1 and TRBJ1-2; D ambiguous. Trimming took off 3 bases at V and 4 bases at J, with 9 bases between the two ends. The CDR3 consists of 13 residues. Germline V gene sequence: CDR1 MGHDK, CDR2 SYGVNS. The CDR3 DNA follows: TGTGCCAGCAGTGAGCGATCCCCCTATGGCTACACCTTC. Encoded protein: CASSERSPYGYTF.

This clone was detected only a few times. The V call is TRBV25-1, the J call TRBJ1-2, with 8 bases aligning to TRBD1. After removal of 8 bases from V and 4 bases from J, the junction contained 3 bases not matched to a gene. There are 12 residues in the CDR3. The germline CDR1 and CDR2 sequences are MGHDK and SYGVNS. The CDR3 loop reads CASSGTGYGYTF. In nucleotides, the CDR3 is TGTGCCAGCTCCGGGACAGGCTATGGCTACACCTTC.

This clone was found once. This chain joins TRBV6-5 and TRBJ2-7, with D possibly matching TRBD1 (6 bases). Germline loops: CDR1 MNHEY, CDR2 SVGAGI. Trimming stripped 8 bases from V and 2 bases from J, with 13 bases between. CDR3 length: 13 amino acids. CDR3: CASARQVPYEQYF. CDR3 DNA: TGTGCCAGCGCGAGACAGGTTCCCTACGAGCAGTACTTC.

This chain uses TRBV3-1 (or the pseudogene TRBV3-2) with TRBJ2-7; maybe TRBD2 (6 bases). Per the germline V gene, CDR1 is LGHDT and CDR2 is YNNKEL (reference sequence). There are 15 residues in the CDR3. Trimming took off 4 bases at V and 0 bases at J, with 13 bases between the two ends. The CDR3 reads CASSLSGLGSYEQYF. In DNA form, the CDR3 reads TGTGCCAGCAGCCTGAGCGGGTTGGGCTCCTACGAGCAGTACTTC.

The rearrangement links TRBV27 to TRBJ1-4; D unclear. This CDR3 comprises 15 residues. Germline-derived CDR1 and CDR2 are MNHEY and SMNVEV (reference sequence). V gave up 8 bases and J gave up 3 bases, with 16 bases separating them. The chain's CDR3 is CASGLHVLANEKLFF. CDR3 nucleotides: TGTGCCAGCGGACTGCACGTTCTCGCTAATGAAAAACTGTTTTTT. Combining the CDR3 with reference TRBV27 and TRBJ1-4 gives the whole variable domain EAQVTQNPRYLITVTGKKLTVTCSQNMNHEYMSWYRQDPGLGLRQIYYSMNVEVTDKGDVPEGYKVSRKEKRNFPLILESPSPNQTSLYFCASGLHVLANEKLFFGSGTQLSVL.

The chain uses TRBV4-2 and TRBJ1-1, with TRBD1 matching 7 bases. The CDR3 is 14 residues long. CDR1 is LGHNA, CDR2 YNFKEQ, per germline. The V and J ends lost 3 bases and 4 bases, in that order; junction bases with no gene match: 5. The CDR3 loop is CASSQRDRSTEAFF. The CDR3 coding sequence is TGTGCCAGCAGCCAGAGGGACAGAAGCACTGAAGCTTTCTTT.